Below are 18 T cell receptor beta chains sequenced from a single sample in a study of T cells after yellow fever vaccination. Via MiXCR, TCRdb re-called the 5' RACE reads, giving one row per CDR3 protein. Of about 160,000 distinct CDR3 sequences in the sample, 6% to 7.5% were seen once. This specimen was CD4+ T cells sorted from PBMCs, taken 4 to 6 days after the first yellow fever vaccination. The receptors stem from a young man who received the YFV17D yellow fever vaccine.

This clonotype was counted at least ten times. V and J are TRBV11-1 and TRBJ2-7; D assignment may be TRBD1 or TRBD2 (6 bases each). The V gene lost 5 bases and the J gene lost 4 bases, with 9 bases spanning the gap. The germline V gene encodes CDR1 SGHAT and CDR2 FQDESV (reference sequence). The CDR3 has 12 amino acids. CDR3 in amino acids: CASSEGGYEQYV. DNA for the CDR3: TGTGCCAGCAGCGAAGGGGGGTACGAGCAGTACGTC.

The V and J genes are TRBV20-1 and TRBJ1-2; D is undetermined. With 0 bases removed from V and 4 bases from J, the gap between germline ends came to 12 bases. This CDR3 comprises 14 residues. CDR1 is DFQATT, CDR2 SNEGSKA, per germline (reference sequence). CDR3 sequence (DNA): TGCAGTGCTAGAGATCAAGGTCAGCTCTATGGCTACACCTTC. Amino acid sequence: CSARDQGQLYGYTF.

There are many counts of this clonotype. The genes are TRBV27 and TRBJ2-5; 10 bases are shared with TRBD2. CDR3 size: 17 residues. V was pared by 3 bases and J by 5 bases, with 12 bases of the junction left unmatched. Germline CDR1 reads MNHEY; CDR2 reads SMNVEV (reference sequence). For the CDR3, the DNA is TGTGCCAGCAGTTTCCACAAACTAGCGGGACGGCCTGAGACCCAGTACTTC. Protein sequence: CASSFHKLAGRPETQYF.

The J gene is TRBJ1-1, the V gene TRBV20-1; TRBD1 is a possible D gene (5 bases). Germline assignment: CDR1 DFQATT and CDR2 SNEGSKA (reference sequence). Trimming removed 3 bases from V and 0 bases from J, with 14 bases in between. The CDR3 runs 15 residues. The CDR3 region has the DNA TGCAGTGCTAGGGAAAGGGGCAGCATGAACACTGAAGCTTTCTTT. Residues: CSARERGSMNTEAFF.

This clonotype has only a few counts. This chain uses TRBV20-1 with TRBJ1-1, with a weak D call TRBD1 (6 bases). This CDR3 has 15 residues. Trimming cost V 0 bases and J 6 bases, with 17 bases left between them. CDR1 and CDR2 from the germline V gene are DFQATT and SNEGSKA (reference sequence). The CDR3 here is CSARDFRGPGAEAFF. The CDR3 DNA is TGCAGTGCTAGAGATTTCAGGGGACCGGGCGCTGAAGCTTTCTTT.

This clonotype has at least ten counts. For the CDR3, the DNA is TGTGCCAGCAGCTTAGTGTCCGGGAGTACCACTGAAGCTTTCTTT. Residues: CASSLVSGSTTEAFF. The rearrangement joins TRBV7-9 to TRBJ1-1; D not resolved. The V end was cut by 1 base, the J end by 4 bases, with 13 bases between. Germline CDR1 is SEHNR and CDR2 is FQNEAQ (reference sequence). This CDR3 is built from 15 residues.

With regard to this clonotype: A much larger clonotype is one base distant, so this may be a read error. DNA of the CDR3: TGTGCCAGTACACATTTTAAGGCCTGGGAGCTGTTTTTT. It specifies CASTHFKAWELFF. The genes are TRBV6-6 and TRBJ2-2, with D unclear. This CDR3 contains 13 residues. Germline V gives CDR1 MNHNY, CDR2 SVGAGI (reference sequence). Trimming stripped 9 bases from V and 9 bases from J, with 17 bases between.

Many counts were recorded for this clonotype. The chain employs TRBV20-1 and TRBJ1-2, with D perhaps TRBD1 (6 bases). The length of the CDR3 is 15 residues. V dropped 1 base and J dropped 8 bases, with 20 bases sitting between them. From germline, CDR1 is DFQATT and CDR2 SNEGSKA (reference sequence). The CDR3 is CSARGLQGVKIGYTF. The CDR3 DNA sequence: TGCAGTGCTAGAGGACTACAGGGAGTGAAAATCGGCTACACCTTC.

This clonotype was recorded at least ten times. The V call is TRBV6-2 or TRBV6-3, the J call TRBJ1-6; D remains ambiguous. The CDR3 extends over 12 amino acids. Germline CDR1 reads MNHEY; CDR2 reads SVGEGT. The ends were cut back, 6 bases at V and 9 bases at J, with 9 bases in the middle. CDR3 protein: CASSLQASPLHF. The CDR3 coding sequence is TGTGCCAGCAGCTTGCAAGCTTCACCCCTCCACTTT.

Of note for this clonotype: This may be a read error, as it is one base from a much larger clone. J is TRBJ2-3 and V is TRBV6-6; weak D call: TRBD1 (6 bases). With 10 bases removed from V and 4 bases from J, the gap between germline ends came to 9 bases. This CDR3 region has 11 residues. Per the germline V gene, CDR1 is MNHNY and CDR2 is SVGAGI (reference sequence). The CDR3 spells CAIGGADTQYF. In DNA form, the CDR3 reads TGTGCCATTGGGGGCGCAGATACGCAGTATTTT.

The chain carries TRBV5-1 and TRBJ2-5, with TRBD1 identical over 10 bases. CDR3 length: 14 residues. Germline V gives CDR1 SGHRS, CDR2 YFSETQ. V lost 7 bases and J lost 5; bases outside the gene matches: 8. The CDR3 bases are TGCGCCAGCTCACCTGGACAGGGGGTCGAGACCCAGTACTTC. It encodes CASSPGQGVETQYF.

This chain connects TRBV28 to TRBJ2-7; 7 positions match TRBD1. Trimming cost V 6 bases and J 6 bases; bases outside gene matches: 8. The germline gives CDR1 MDHEN, CDR2 SYDVKM. The length of the CDR3 is 13 residues. Here the CDR3 reads CASSPPGGSEQYV. The DNA for the CDR3 is TGTGCCAGCAGCCCCCCAGGGGGTAGCGAGCAGTACGTC.

A few counts support this clonotype. The chain carries TRBV6-1 and TRBJ2-7; TRBD1 agrees at 9 bases. Looked up from germline, CDR1 is MNHNS and CDR2 is SASEGT. The J segment lost 4 bases and the V segment lost 0 bases, leaving 4 bases of the junction unmatched. CDR3 length: 15 residues. The CDR3 loop reads CASSEAGTGFYEQYV. The CDR3 nucleotides read TGTGCCAGCAGTGAAGCGGGGACAGGGTTTTACGAGCAGTACGTC.

The table lists this clonotype with many counts. J is TRBJ2-1 and V is TRBV25-1; 7 positions match TRBD1. There are 16 residues in the CDR3. Germline CDR1 is MGHDK and CDR2 is SYGVNS. Trimming cost V 3 bases and J 0 bases; bases outside gene matches: 5. CDR3 protein: CASSDPRTGSYNEQFF. CDR3 nucleotides: TGTGCCAGCAGTGACCCAAGGACAGGCTCCTACAATGAGCAGTTCTTC.

This clonotype showed up many times. The J gene is TRBJ2-7, the V gene TRBV12-3 or TRBV12-4, with TRBD2 identical over 9 bases. The CDR3 loop spans 15 amino acids. J was trimmed by 4 bases and V by 4 bases; bases with no gene match: 8. For the CDR3, the DNA is TGTGCCAGCAGTTCGTGGATAAGCGGGGGGTACGAGCAGTACTTC. Translated, it gives CASSSWISGGYEQYF.

The sample holds many counts of this clonotype. This sequence joins TRBV6-1 and TRBJ2-5; a possible D gene is TRBD1 (7 bases). CDR3 length equals 15 residues. Per germline, CDR1 MNHNS and CDR2 SASEGT. Trimming cost V 5 bases and J 4 bases, with 17 bases left between them. This CDR3 is CASSRRGPVTETQYF. The CDR3 DNA reads TGTGCCAGCAGTCGGAGGGGGCCCGTGACAGAGACCCAGTACTTC.

Only a few counts were recorded for this clonotype. The J gene is TRBJ2-3, the V gene TRBV18; 10 nucleotides agree with TRBD1. From germline, CDR1 is KGHSH and CDR2 LQKENI. V was clipped by 3 bases and J by 2 bases; unmatched bases: 5. The CDR3 consists of 16 residues. The CDR3 nucleotides are TGTGCCAGCTCACCCCGGGACAGGGGTCTCACAGATACGCAGTATTTT. This encodes CASSPRDRGLTDTQYF.

This clonotype was seen a handful of times. V usage is TRBV6-5 and J usage is TRBJ1-5; 8 bases are shared with TRBD1. This CDR3 is 14 amino acids long. Germline loops: CDR1 MNHEY, CDR2 SVGAGI. After removal of 6 bases from V and 8 bases from J, the junction contained 9 bases not matched to a gene. As DNA, the CDR3 is TGTGCCAGCAGCCCGGACAGGGACGGGAAGCCCCAGCATTTT. Amino acid sequence: CASSPDRDGKPQHF.